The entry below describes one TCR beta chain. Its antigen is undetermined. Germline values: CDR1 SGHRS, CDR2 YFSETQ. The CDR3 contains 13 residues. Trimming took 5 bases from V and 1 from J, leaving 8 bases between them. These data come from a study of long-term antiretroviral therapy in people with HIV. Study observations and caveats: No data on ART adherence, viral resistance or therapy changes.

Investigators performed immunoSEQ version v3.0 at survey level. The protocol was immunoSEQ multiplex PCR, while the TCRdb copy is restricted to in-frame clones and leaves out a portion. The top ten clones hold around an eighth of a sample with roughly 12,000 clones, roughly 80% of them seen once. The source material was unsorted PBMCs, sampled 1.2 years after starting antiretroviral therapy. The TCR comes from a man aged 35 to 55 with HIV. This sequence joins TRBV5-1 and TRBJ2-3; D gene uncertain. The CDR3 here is CASRVAGTDTQYF. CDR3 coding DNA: TGCGCCAGCAGAGTCGCAGGCACAGATACGCAGTATTTT.